Listed here are 17 T cell receptor beta chains from one sample, sequenced in a study of Graves' ophthalmopathy and Graves' hyperthyroidism. RNA transcripts provided the template for amplifying TCR beta CDR3 regions. HTBI primers served in a first-round RT-PCR, which a second-round multiplex PCR followed. Via MiXCR, TCRdb re-called the multiplex PCR reads, giving one row per CDR3 protein. The repertoire has roughly 500,000 distinct CDR3 sequences, approximately 15% of them found once; the top ten carry over 7.5%. The sample was blood. These receptors were collected from a woman aged 25-40 years with Graves' ophthalmopathy.

This clonotype was seen at least ten times. The chain links TRBV11-2 to TRBJ2-4; perhaps TRBD1 as D (6 bases). CDR1 and CDR2 from the germline V gene are SGHAT and FQNNGV. The CDR3 contains 15 residues. V was clipped by 1 base and J by 3 bases, with 10 bases between them. CDR3 region: CASSLGPGDKNIQYF. Written as DNA, the CDR3 is TGTGCCAGCAGCTTAGGGCCAGGGGACAAAAACATTCAGTACTTC.

This clonotype was recorded a few times. This sequence joins TRBV11-2 and TRBJ2-5, with D possibly called TRBD1 or TRBD2 (5 bases each). Germline loops: CDR1 SGHAT, CDR2 FQNNGV. Deletions cut 5 bases from V and 2 bases from J, with 18 bases between. CDR3 length: 16 amino acids. The CDR3 reads CASSVQLRDGQETQYF. CDR3 nucleotides: TGTGCCAGCAGCGTCCAATTACGGGACGGACAAGAGACCCAGTACTTC.

This clonotype was detected ten times or more. The V gene is TRBV29-1, the J gene TRBJ2-7; possibly TRBD1 for D (6 bases). Germline V lookup: CDR1 SQVTM, CDR2 ANQGSEA. V lost 0 bases, J lost 1 base, and 10 bases lay in between. The length of the CDR3 is 14 residues. CDR3 nucleotide sequence: TGCAGCGTTGAAGATCTGGGGACATCCTACGAGCAGTACTTC. Protein sequence: CSVEDLGTSYEQYF.

This clonotype showed up many times. The chain has TRBV5-1 and TRBJ1-3; no clear D. The germline V gene has CDR1 SGHRS and CDR2 YFSETQ. The CDR3 length is 16 residues. The V end was cut by 4 bases, the J end by 0 bases, with 14 bases between. CDR3 protein: CASSLDGPLSGNTIYF. CDR3 bases: TGCGCCAGCAGCCTGGATGGACCGCTCTCTGGAAACACCATATATTTT.

This clonotype was seen many times. The rearrangement joins TRBV18 to TRBJ2-7, with 9 positions matching TRBD1. The CDR3 contains 14 residues. The trim removed 3 bases at V and 6 bases at J, leaving 6 bases unmatched. In germline, CDR1 is KGHSH, CDR2 LQKENI. Here the CDR3 reads CASSPGQGLFEQYF. The CDR3 bases are TGTGCCAGCTCACCGGGACAGGGACTCTTCGAGCAGTACTTC.

This clonotype was seen at least ten times. The chain joins TRBV30 to TRBJ2-7; D gene ambiguous. Trimming stripped 2 bases from V and 2 bases from J, with 13 bases between. Per germline, CDR1 GTSNPN and CDR2 SVGIG (reference sequence). CDR3 length equals 14 residues. The CDR3 bases are TGTGCCTGGAGTTCCCGCGACATTACCTACGAGCAGTACTTC. Translated, it gives CAWSSRDITYEQYF.

This clonotype has a handful of counts. V gene TRBV27 combines with J gene TRBJ2-5, with 15 bases lining up with TRBD2. CDR1 is MNHEY and CDR2 is SMNVEV in the germline V gene (reference sequence). V gave up 1 base and J gave up 4 bases; unmatched junction bases: 16. The CDR3 runs to 21 residues. The chain's CDR3 is CASSLYAPSGLAGGIGETQYF. DNA of the CDR3: TGTGCCAGCAGTTTATATGCACCCTCGGGACTAGCGGGGGGAATTGGAGAGACCCAGTACTTC.

This clonotype has ten or more counts. The rearrangement links TRBV2 to TRBJ1-2; no clear D. This CDR3 spans 15 amino acids. V was shortened by 8 bases and J by 0 bases, with 16 bases between the two germline ends. Germline-derived CDR1 and CDR2 are SNHLY and FYNNEI. The CDR3 sequence is CASHEVRATNYGYTF. The CDR3 nucleotides are TGTGCCAGCCACGAAGTTAGGGCGACTAACTATGGCTACACCTTC.

There are many counts of this clonotype. The V and J genes are TRBV11-1 and TRBJ2-5; 12 bases are shared with TRBD2. Germline trimming cut 5 bases from V and 2 bases from J; bases unmatched to any gene: 15. Germline V gives CDR1 SGHAT, CDR2 FQDESV (reference sequence). CDR3 length: 19 residues. The CDR3 reads CASSDGLAGSWETQETQYF. CDR3 nucleotides: TGTGCCAGCAGCGACGGACTAGCGGGGAGTTGGGAAACTCAAGAGACCCAGTACTTC. The variable domain in full, with the rest retrieved from reference TRBV11-1 and TRBJ2-5, is EAEVAQSPRYKITEKSQAVAFWCDPISGHATLYWYRQILGQGPELLVQFQDESVVDDSQLPKDRFSAERLKGVDSTLKIQPAELGDSAMYLCASSDGLAGSWETQETQYFGPGTRLLVL.

The table lists this clonotype with many counts. The rearrangement uses TRBV7-9 and TRBJ1-6; 9 bases are a match to TRBD1. V lost 2 bases and J lost 10; bases outside the gene matches: 12. Per germline, CDR1 SEHNR and CDR2 FQNEAQ (reference sequence). The CDR3 has 17 residues. The CDR3 reads CASSLSVGDRARSPLHF. The CDR3 DNA reads TGTGCCAGCAGCTTATCGGTGGGGGACAGGGCACGGTCACCCCTCCACTTT. Looking up the rest from reference TRBV7-9 and TRBJ1-6 gives the full variable domain: DTGVSQNPRHKITKRGQNVTFRCDPISEHNRLYWYRQTLGQGPEFLTYFQNEAQLEKSRLLSDRFSAERPKGSFSTLEIQRTEQGDSAMYLCASSLSVGDRARSPLHFGNGTRLTVT.

This rearrangement joins TRBV28 to TRBJ2-7; D tentatively reads TRBD1 or TRBD2 (5 bases each). The V end lost 6 bases, the J end lost 0 bases, and 15 bases lay between the germline ends. The CDR3 totals 15 residues. The germline V gene has CDR1 MDHEN and CDR2 SYDVKM. The CDR3 sequence: CASSSGTLDSYEQYF. In DNA form, the CDR3 reads TGTGCCAGCAGCTCCGGGACGCTGGACTCCTACGAGCAGTACTTC.

The table lists this clonotype with many counts. The V gene is TRBV10-3, the J gene TRBJ2-5; TRBD1 aligns across 9 bases. Germline CDR1 is ENHRY and CDR2 is SYGVKD. Trimming cost V 6 bases and J 5 bases; bases outside gene matches: 10. This CDR3 contains 15 residues. CDR3 residues: CAISAGQGSVETQYF. DNA for the CDR3: TGTGCCATCAGCGCGGGACAGGGAAGCGTGGAGACCCAGTACTTC.

With regard to this clonotype: A much larger clone differs from this one at a single base, so this may be a read error. V and J are TRBV24-1 and TRBJ2-7; D is perhaps TRBD1 (6 bases). V was shortened by 6 bases and J by 5 bases, with 16 bases between the two germline ends. CDR3 length: 14 residues. Germline CDR1 KGHDR, CDR2 SFDVKD. The CDR3 sequence is CATSPSPGADEQYF. CDR3 coding DNA: TGTGCCACCAGTCCATCACCAGGGGCGGACGAGCAGTACTTC.

The chain carries TRBV11-2 and TRBJ1-1, with D uncertain. Looked up from germline, CDR1 is SGHAT and CDR2 is FQNNGV. Trimming took off 3 bases at V and 7 bases at J, with 9 bases between the two ends. This CDR3 region has 12 residues. DNA of the CDR3: TGTGCCAGCAGCTTTAGCGGAGGTGAAGCTTTCTTT. Encoded protein: CASSFSGGEAFF.

The J gene is TRBJ1-2, the V gene TRBV30, with D possibly TRBD1 on 6 matching bases. The germline V gene has CDR1 GTSNPN and CDR2 SVGIG (reference sequence). The V end lost 0 bases, the J end lost 5 bases, and 13 bases lay between the germline ends. This CDR3 has 14 amino acids. In nucleotides, the CDR3 is TGTGCCTGGAGTGTGATTTCAGGGGCGTATGGCTACACCTTC. This translates into CAWSVISGAYGYTF.

A single count supports this clonotype. The genes are TRBV5-7 and TRBJ2-5, with 8 bases matching TRBD1. TRBV5-7 belongs to the ORF category, with a function that is uncertain. V gave up 3 bases and J gave up 12 bases; unmatched junction bases: 16. The CDR3 totals 15 residues. The CDR3 spells CASSCGDRGSYEEYF. The CDR3 DNA sequence: TGTGCCAGCAGCTGTGGTGACAGGGGTTCCTACGAGGAGTACTTC.

The V and J genes are TRBV5-1 and TRBJ1-2, with 9 nucleotides matching TRBD1. CDR3 length: 14 residues. Germline trimming cut 7 bases from V and 0 bases from J; bases unmatched to any gene: 4. CDR1 is SGHRS and CDR2 is YFSETQ in the germline V gene. CDR3 in amino acids: CASGQGSSNYGYTF. CDR3 DNA: TGCGCCAGCGGACAGGGGAGTTCTAACTATGGCTACACCTTC.